This T cell receptor beta chain emerged from a study of T cell responses to AZD1222 COVID-19 vaccine. Across the whole study: Second doses that came at about 4 or about 12 weeks were put together. General study results and limits: Donors were chiefly white British, with a greater number of females, and clonal diversity was perhaps underestimated. CD4 TCRs covered the whole spike, strongest at regions 160-218 and 743-854.

Profiled with immunoSEQ multiplex PCR; TCRdb holds only in-frame clones, not every one. The profile shows fewer than 150,000 clones, roughly 92% of them singletons. Germline loops: CDR1 SGHKS, CDR2 YYEKEE (reference sequence). Germline trimming cut 0 bases from V and 9 bases from J; bases unmatched to any gene: 2. This CDR3 has 14 amino acids. For this clone: Antigen: not known.

This sequence originates from an adult in good health. This sequence joins TRBV5-5 and TRBJ1-6; 8 bases match TRBD1. Sequencing used peripheral blood, obtained on day 0 of AZD1222 vaccination. The CDR3 is CASSLVQGGSPLHF. The CDR3 DNA reads TGTGCCAGCAGCTTGGTACAGGGGGGTTCACCCCTCCACTTT. Drawing the rest from reference TRBV5-5 and TRBJ1-6, the complete variable domain is DAGVTQSPTHLIKTRGQQVTLRCSPISGHKSVSWYQQVLGQGPQFIFQYYEKEERGRGNFPDRFSARQFPNYSSELNVNALLLGDSALYLCASSLVQGGSPLHFGNGTRLTVT.